The present T cell receptor (beta chain) was sequenced within a study of shared clonotypes between healthy human individuals. The CDR3 spans 15 residues. Germline assignment: CDR1 SNHLY and CDR2 FYNNEI. Trimming took 6 bases from V and 1 from J, leaving 15 bases between them. Terminally differentiated effector memory CD45RA+ cells were excluded by CCR7 positive selection of CD45RO-negative cells. The method was immunoSEQ multiplex PCR; TCRdb's version includes in-frame clones alone and lacks a portion of them. The sample has some 2,000,000 clones, roughly 94% seen once. Specimen: naive CD8+ T cells sorted from blood. The chain carries TRBV2 and TRBJ2-5, with D perhaps given as TRBD1 or TRBD2 (6 bases each). The sequence derives from a man between 18 and 35 years old in good health. The CDR3 DNA reads TGTGCCAGCAGATCGCCGGGGGACACCCAAGAGACCCAGTACTTC. Its translation is CASRSPGDTQETQYF.